The source of this TCR beta chain is a study of glioma-infiltrating T cells. The study, taken as a whole, reports: Only very few CDR3 sequences appeared in both tissue and blood. Gliomas, especially low-grade, showed above-expected tissue-blood divergence; non-neoplastic patients showed below.

Using RNA template, CDR3s of TCR alpha and beta were amplified with iRepertoire arm-PCR. One-step reverse transcription and amplification started from approximately 100-400 ng of tissue mRNA or PBMC total RNA. TCRdb re-called the multiplex PCR reads with MiXCR, one entry per CDR3 protein. The sample has fewer than 90,000 distinct CDR3 sequences, 23% seen once. Remarks on this clonotype: What it binds is not known.

The V gene end was trimmed by 6 bases and the J gene end by 6 bases; junction bases not matched to a gene: 9. The CDR3 length is 14 residues. The TCR sequence derives from a human donor with low-grade glioma or glioblastoma, undergoing nonglioma brain surgery, or in good health (not recorded which). Sequenced: glioma tissue, nonneoplastic brain tissue, or PBMCs (not recorded which). This rearrangement joins TRBV12-3 or TRBV12-4 to TRBJ1-2; 8 nucleotides match TRBD1. The CDR3 sequence is CASSPDRVFNGYTF. CDR3 DNA sequence: TGTGCCAGCAGCCCGGACAGGGTCTTCAATGGCTACACCTTC.